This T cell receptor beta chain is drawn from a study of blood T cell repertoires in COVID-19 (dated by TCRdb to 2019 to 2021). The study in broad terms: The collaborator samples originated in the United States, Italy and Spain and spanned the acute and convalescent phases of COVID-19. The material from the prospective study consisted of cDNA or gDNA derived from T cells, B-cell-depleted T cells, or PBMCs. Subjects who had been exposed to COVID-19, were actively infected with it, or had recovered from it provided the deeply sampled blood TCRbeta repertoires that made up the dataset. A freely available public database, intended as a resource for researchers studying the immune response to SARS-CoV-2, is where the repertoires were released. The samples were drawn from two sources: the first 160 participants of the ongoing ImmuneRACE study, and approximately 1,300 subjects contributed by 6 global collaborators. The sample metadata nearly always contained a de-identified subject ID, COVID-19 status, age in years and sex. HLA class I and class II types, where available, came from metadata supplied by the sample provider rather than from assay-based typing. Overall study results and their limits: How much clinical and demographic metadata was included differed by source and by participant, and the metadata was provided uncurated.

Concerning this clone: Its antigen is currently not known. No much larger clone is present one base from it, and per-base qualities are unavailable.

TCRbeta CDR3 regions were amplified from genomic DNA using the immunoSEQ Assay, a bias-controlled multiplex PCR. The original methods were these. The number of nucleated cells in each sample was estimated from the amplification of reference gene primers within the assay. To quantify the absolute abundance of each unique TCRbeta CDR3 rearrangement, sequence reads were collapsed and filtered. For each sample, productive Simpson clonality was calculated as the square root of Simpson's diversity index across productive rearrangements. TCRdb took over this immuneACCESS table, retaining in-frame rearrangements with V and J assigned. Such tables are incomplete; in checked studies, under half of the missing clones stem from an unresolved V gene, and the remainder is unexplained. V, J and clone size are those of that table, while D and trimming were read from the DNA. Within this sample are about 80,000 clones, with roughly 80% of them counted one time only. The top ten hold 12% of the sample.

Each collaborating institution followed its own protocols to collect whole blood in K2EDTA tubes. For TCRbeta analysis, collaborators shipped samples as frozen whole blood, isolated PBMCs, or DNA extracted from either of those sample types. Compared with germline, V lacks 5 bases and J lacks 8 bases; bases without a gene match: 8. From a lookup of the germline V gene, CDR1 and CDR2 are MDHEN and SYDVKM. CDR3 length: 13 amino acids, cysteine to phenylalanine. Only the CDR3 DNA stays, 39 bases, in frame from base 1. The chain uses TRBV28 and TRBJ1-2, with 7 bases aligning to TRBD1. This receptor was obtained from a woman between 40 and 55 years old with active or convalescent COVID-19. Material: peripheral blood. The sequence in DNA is TGTGCCAGCAGTACCTCGACAGGGCTGGGCTACACCTTC. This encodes CASSTSTGLGYTF.